The clone carrying this T cell receptor (beta chain) has only a few counts. Looked up from germline, CDR1 is MNHEY and CDR2 is SVGAGI. The CDR3 sequence is 13 residues long. V dropped 6 bases and J dropped 4; count of bases not matched to a gene: 3. Sequencing was performed with immunoSEQ multiplex PCR; in TCRdb, only in-frame clones are kept and a portion is missing. This table has more than 70,000 clones, 80% to 90% appearing once. This sample is part of a study of glioma-infiltrating T cells after dendritic cell vaccination. Time point: after dendritic cell vaccination, including at tumor progression/relapse.

This receptor was identified in a human donor with glioblastoma. The V and J genes are TRBV6-5 and TRBJ1-3, with 7 bases aligning to TRBD1. Sample: blood, taken after dendritic cell vaccination. The CDR3 DNA follows: TGTGCCAGCAGCCGACAGGGCGGAAACACCATATATTTT. It codes for CASSRQGGNTIYF.